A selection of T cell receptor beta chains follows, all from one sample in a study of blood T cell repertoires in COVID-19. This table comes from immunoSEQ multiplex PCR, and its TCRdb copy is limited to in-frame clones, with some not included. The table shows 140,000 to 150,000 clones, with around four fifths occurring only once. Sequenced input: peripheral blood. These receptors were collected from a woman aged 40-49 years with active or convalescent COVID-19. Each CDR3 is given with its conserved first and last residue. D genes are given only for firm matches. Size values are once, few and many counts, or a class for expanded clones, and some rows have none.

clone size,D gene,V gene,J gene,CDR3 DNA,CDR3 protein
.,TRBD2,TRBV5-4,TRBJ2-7,TGTGCCAGCAGCTCAGGGACTAGCGGGAGCCACGAGCAGTACTTC,CASSSGTSGSHEQYF
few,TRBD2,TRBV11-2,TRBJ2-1,TGTGCCAGCAGCCAAAAAAGCGGGGGTAATGAGCAGTTCTTC,CASSQKSGGNEQFF
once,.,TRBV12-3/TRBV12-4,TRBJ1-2,TGTGCCAGCAGTTTCGTGGGGCAGCGCTACACCTTC,CASSFVGQRYTF
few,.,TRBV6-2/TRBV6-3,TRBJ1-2,TGTGCCAGCAGTTACTCAACAGCTCAAATCTATGGCTACACCTTC,CASSYSTAQIYGYTF
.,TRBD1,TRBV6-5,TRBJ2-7,TGTGCCTCTAGGGACAGCAGTTACTACGAGCAGTACTTC,CASRDSSYYEQYF
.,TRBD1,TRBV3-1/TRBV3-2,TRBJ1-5,TGTGCCAGCAGCCAAGCGGGGACAGGGGGAAATCAGCCCCAGCATTTT,CASSQAGTGGNQPQHF
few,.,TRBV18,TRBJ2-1,TGTGCCAGCTCACGAACTAGGATCACCGACAATGAGCAGTTCTTC,CASSRTRITDNEQFF
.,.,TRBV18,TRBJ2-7,TGTGCCAGCTCACGGAGCGAGAACGAGCAGTACTTC,CASSRSENEQYF
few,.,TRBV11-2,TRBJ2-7,TGTGCCAGCAGCTTAGGCGGAGGTTGGACCTACGAGCAGTACTTC,CASSLGGGWTYEQYF
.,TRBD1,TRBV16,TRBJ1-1,TGTGCCAGCAGCCAAGGGACAGTGACTGAAGCTTTCTTT,CASSQGTVTEAFF
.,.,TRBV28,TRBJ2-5,TGTGCCAGCAGTTCCCTCGGGGGGCCGGAGACCCAGTACTTC,CASSSLGGPETQYF
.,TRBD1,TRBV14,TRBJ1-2,TGTGCCAGCAGCCAAAGGACAGGCACCGTCTATGGCTACACCTTC,CASSQRTGTVYGYTF
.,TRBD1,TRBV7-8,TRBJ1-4,TGTGCCAGCAGCTTCGACAGGGCGGAAAAACTGTTTTTT,CASSFDRAEKLFF
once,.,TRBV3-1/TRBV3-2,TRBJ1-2,TGTGCCAGCAGCCTAGGCGCAGGGGCCTATGGCTACACCTTC,CASSLGAGAYGYTF
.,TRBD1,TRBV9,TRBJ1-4,TGTGCCAGCAGCGCGGACAGGGGTGGAGAAAAACTGTTTTTT,CASSADRGGEKLFF
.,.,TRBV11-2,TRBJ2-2,TGTGCCAGCAGCTTAGCCCTAGACACCGGGGAGCTGTTTTTT,CASSLALDTGELFF
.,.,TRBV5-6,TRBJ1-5,TGTGCCAGCAGCTTGGGGTTCCGTGGCACGCCCCAGCATTTT,CASSLGFRGTPQHF
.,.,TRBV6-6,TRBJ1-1,TGTGCCAGCAGGGCGGGGGGGGCGAACACTGAAGCTTTCTTT,CASRAGGANTEAFF
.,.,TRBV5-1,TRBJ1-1,TGCGCCAGCAGCTTCTTTCCGCAGGGGTCGAACACTGAAGCTTTCTTT,CASSFFPQGSNTEAFF
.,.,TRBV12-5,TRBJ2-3,TGTGCTAGTGGTTTCGGTAGACGGGGAGCCTTAGATACGCAGTATTTT,CASGFGRRGALDTQYF
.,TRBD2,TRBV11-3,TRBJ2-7,TGTGCCAGCAGCCCGGGGGGATCAACCTACGAGCAGTACTTC,CASSPGGSTYEQYF
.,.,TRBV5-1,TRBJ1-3,TGCGCCAGCAGCGACACAGGATCGGTCGGAAACACCATATATTTT,CASSDTGSVGNTIYF
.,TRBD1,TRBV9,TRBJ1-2,TGTGCCAGCAGCGTAGAGGGGGCTTCCGGCTATGGCTACACCTTC,CASSVEGASGYGYTF
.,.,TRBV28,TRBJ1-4,TGTGCCAGCAGTTTCGGGGGGCATATGAATGAAAAACTGTTTTTT,CASSFGGHMNEKLFF
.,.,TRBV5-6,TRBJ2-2,TGTGCCAGCAGCCAAAGGACTGGCGCCGGGGAGCTGTTTTTT,CASSQRTGAGELFF
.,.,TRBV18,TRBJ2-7,TGTGCCAGCTCACCAGGCCGGGGCTCCTACGAGCAGTACTTC,CASSPGRGSYEQYF
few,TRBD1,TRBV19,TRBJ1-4,TGTGCCAGTAGGCAAGGGACAGGAAATGAAAAACTGTTTTTT,CASRQGTGNEKLFF
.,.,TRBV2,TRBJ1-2,TGTGCCAGCAGGATCGCGGACATCTATGGCTACACCTTC,CASRIADIYGYTF
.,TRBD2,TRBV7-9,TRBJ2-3,TGTGCCAGCAGGGGGGGGAGCGGGGCCAATACGCAGTATTTT,CASRGGSGANTQYF
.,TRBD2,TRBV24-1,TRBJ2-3,TGTGCCACCAGTGTTAGTAGCGGGAGTGCAGATACGCAGTATTTT,CATSVSSGSADTQYF
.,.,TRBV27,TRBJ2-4,TGTGCCAGCAGTCGGCAGGGGCTTACCAAAAACATTCAGTACTTC,CASSRQGLTKNIQYF
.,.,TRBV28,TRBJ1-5,TGTGCCAGCAAAGATCCAGGTTCGGGCAATCAGCCCCAGCATTTT,CASKDPGSGNQPQHF
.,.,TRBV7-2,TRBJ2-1,TGTGCCAGCAGCCCTGGTAGGGGGGGTTGGGATGAGCAGTTCTTC,CASSPGRGGWDEQFF
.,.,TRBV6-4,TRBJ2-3,TGTGCCAGCAGTGAGGGGCCTAGCACAGATACGCAGTATTTT,CASSEGPSTDTQYF
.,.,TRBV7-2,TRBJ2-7,TGTGCCAGCAGCTTAGGGGGCCTAGGCGAGCAGTACTTC,CASSLGGLGEQYF
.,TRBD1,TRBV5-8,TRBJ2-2,TGTGCCAGCAGCCTCCTCAAAGGGGGCTCAAACACCGGGGAGCTGTTTTTT,CASSLLKGGSNTGELFF
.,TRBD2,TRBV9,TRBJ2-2,TGTGCCAGCAGCCTGACTAGCGGGAGAGTCGGGGAGCTGTTTTTT,CASSLTSGRVGELFF
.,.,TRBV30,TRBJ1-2,TGTGCCTGGAGTGTACGGTCAGGAGGGGCCCTCCGAGGCTACACCTTC,CAWSVRSGGALRGYTF
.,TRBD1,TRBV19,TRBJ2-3,TGTGCCAGTAGTATAATGCCCATCGACAGGGCGAGCACAGATACGCAGTATTTT,CASSIMPIDRASTDTQYF
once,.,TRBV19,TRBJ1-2,TGTGCCAGCACAATACAGGGCCGCTATGGCTACACCTTC,CASTIQGRYGYTF
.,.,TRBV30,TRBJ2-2,TGTGCCTGGAGTGTACCGACTAGATTGAGTACCGGGGAGCTGTTTTTT,CAWSVPTRLSTGELFF